This T cell receptor (beta chain) was observed in a study of T cell responses to AZD1222 COVID-19 vaccine. CDR1 is SGHDN, CDR2 FVKESK, per germline. V was clipped by 2 bases and J by 0 bases, with 15 bases between them. This CDR3 region has 17 residues. Sequencing was performed with immunoSEQ multiplex PCR; in TCRdb, only in-frame clones are kept and a portion is missing. The table includes roughly 120,000 clones, around 92% detected once. Notes on this clone: As yet, its antigen is unknown.

Notes on the study in general: Regions 160-218 and 743-854 held dominance among vaccine-associated CD4 TCRs, which spanned spike.

The chain combines TRBV14 with TRBJ2-3; D is possibly TRBD2 (5 bases). Sequences were derived from peripheral blood, sampled on day 0 of AZD1222 vaccination. The clonotype comes from an adult in good health. CDR3 sequence reads: CASSQTLLGPSTDTQYF. The CDR3, as DNA: TGTGCCAGCAGCCAAACCCTACTAGGCCCTAGCACAGATACGCAGTATTTT.